Below, one T cell receptor beta chain is given with its context. The CDR3 runs 13 residues. The germline V and J ends were trimmed by 5 bases and 5 bases, with 13 bases remaining between them. Germline V gene data show CDR1 as SEHNR and CDR2 as FQNEAQ (reference sequence). Here immunoSEQ multiplex PCR was the method, and the copy in TCRdb shows in-frame clones only, minus some. The repertoire consists of 610 or so clones, with about 80% occurring once and the leading ten covering approximately 31%. The sample belongs to a study of T cells after posttransplantation cyclophosphamide. The rearrangement links TRBV7-9 to TRBJ2-7; D may be TRBD2 (5 bases). This clonotype was sampled from a man aged 40-49 years in good health, CMV-negative, and a related stem cell transplant donor. Sequenced input: memory CD8+ T cells sorted from blood. CDR3 bases: TGTGCCAGCAGCCTGGAGGCTGTCAACGAGCAGTACTTC. This encodes CASSLEAVNEQYF.